Sequencing of this TCR beta chain was carried out in a study of T cell responses to AZD1222 COVID-19 vaccine. Sequencing used immunoSEQ multiplex PCR; TCRdb keeps in-frame clones, though not all of them. The sample carries 140,000 or so clones, approximately 90% recorded once. V lost 2 bases to trimming and J lost 6 bases, with 20 bases between them. The CDR3 is 17 residues long. Looked up from germline, CDR1 is PRHDT and CDR2 is FYEKMQ (reference sequence). Source: peripheral blood, taken 28 days after the second AZD1222 dose. This sequence was found in an adult who received the AZD1222 COVID-19 vaccine. The genes are TRBV13 and TRBJ2-4; the D call may be TRBD1 or TRBD2 (5 bases each). This CDR3 is CASSLREQAHRGNIQYF. As DNA, the CDR3 is TGTGCCAGCAGCTTAAGGGAGCAGGCCCATAGGGGAAACATTCAGTACTTC.